The clone carrying this T cell receptor (beta chain) has at least ten counts. The data originate from a study of T-cell reconstitution after alpha-beta-depleted transplantation in children. V lost 6 bases to trimming and J lost 0 bases, with 12 bases between them. The germline V gene encodes CDR1 SEHNR and CDR2 FQNEAQ (reference sequence). The length of the CDR3 is 15 residues. Library preparation (for TCRbeta) was performed with unique molecular identifiers. MiXCR was run by TCRdb on the PCR reads, yielding one entry per CDR3 protein. The profile shows 250,000 to 300,000 distinct CDR3 sequences, approximately 9.8% of them singletons.

The chain couples TRBV7-9 to TRBJ1-3; D not resolved. The receptor was isolated from a human donor who donated a stem cell graft to a child with SCID. The sequencing used PBMCs from the stem cell graft donor, collected from the stem cell graft. CDR3 bases: TGTGCCAGCAGATCGGCAGAGAGCTCTGGAAACACCATATATTTT. Residues: CASRSAESSGNTIYF.